A selection of T cell receptor beta chains follows, all from one sample in a study of tumor-infiltrating lymphocytes in primary liver carcinoma. TCRdb re-called the multiplex PCR reads with MiXCR, one entry per CDR3 protein. The table includes approximately 110,000 distinct CDR3 sequences, 60% to 75% detected once. The sequenced material came from liver tumor tissue from sampling region 3. These receptors came from a woman aged 55 to 70 with primary liver carcinoma and hepatitis B virus infection. The conserved cysteine and the conserved F or W are not part of the CDR3 here. Fields, in order: D gene, V gene, CDR3 protein. D genes are given only for firm matches.

. | TRBV5-1 | ASSLEGGAGELF
. | TRBV12-3/TRBV12-4 | ASSLRDGNYGYS
TRBD2 | TRBV11-2 | ASITSGSEQY
. | TRBV11-2 | ASSSVMNSHLR
. | TRBV5-6 | ASSFWAGASYNEQF
. | TRBV4-2 | ASNQEGGDGYT
. | TRBV11-2 | ASSSVGGYGYT
. | TRBV11-1 | TSSYLRGPSYEQY
. | TRBV11-2 | ASSYHRSFTDTQY
TRBD2 | TRBV12-3/TRBV12-4 | ASSLGISAGGRDQY
. | TRBV6-5 | DSSRTGGTDTQY
TRBD2 | TRBV12-3/TRBV12-4 | VSSPGLAGGVGETQY
TRBD2 | TRBV28 | ASSSSGRARETQY
. | TRBV6-1 | ASSKDSVYGYT
TRBD2 | TRBV12-3/TRBV12-4 | ASRIAGGSIEQY
. | TRBV4-1 | ASGQVTGTDYSGANVLT
TRBD2 | TRBV14 | ASSQVVTSGGNEQF
. | TRBV12-3/TRBV12-4 | ASSQLGPYEQY
. | TRBV11-2 | TSSSQGLSTDTQY